The clone carrying this T cell receptor (beta chain) has a count of ten or more. Its antigen is undetermined. J was trimmed by 0 bases and V by 3 bases; bases with no gene match: 3. The CDR3 consists of 15 residues. Germline-derived CDR1 and CDR2 are DFQATT and SNEGSKA (reference sequence). This sample stems from a study of regulatory T cells in long-lasting Graves disease. As for time point: newly diagnosed GD, antithyroid drugs for less than 3 months. Construction of the TCR library relied on RNA isolated from PBMCs. General study results and limits: More public clonotypes were shared by persistent patients (2,741) than by new patients (under 1,000).

Researchers made TCR beta libraries by using iRepertoire HTBI primers and running Arm-PCR on CDR3 regions. TCRdb processed the multiplex PCR reads anew with MiXCR; each CDR3 protein has one entry. The sample includes 200,000 to 250,000 distinct CDR3 sequences, roughly 21% seen only once; the top ten take approximately 15%. The chain recombines TRBV20-1 with TRBJ2-5, with 11 positions matching TRBD2. This material consisted of peripheral blood mononuclear cells (PBMCs), taken at new diagnosis, from a patient treated with antithyroid drugs. This clonotype was obtained from a female donor with Graves disease. The chain's CDR3 is CSASSGGGYQETQYF. The CDR3 DNA reads as TGCAGTGCTAGTAGCGGGGGGGGGTACCAAGAGACCCAGTACTTC.